One and the same sample provided the 20 T cell receptor beta chains below, sequenced in a study of shared clonotypes between healthy human individuals. Here immunoSEQ multiplex PCR was the method, and the copy in TCRdb shows in-frame clones only, minus some. The sample lists about 750,000 clones; more than 85% were seen once. In the naive CD8 group, cells lacked CD45RO and were positively selected for CCR7, so terminally differentiated effector memory CD45RA+ cells were left out. Sequencing was carried out using naive CD8+ T cells sorted from blood. The receptors were gathered from a man aged 30 to 39 in good health.

This clone was seen only once. V is TRBV6-5 and J is TRBJ2-7; no clear D gene. V was trimmed by 5 bases and J by 5 bases, leaving 13 bases between them. The CDR3 runs 13 residues. The germline gives CDR1 MNHEY, CDR2 SVGAGI. Here the CDR3 reads CASSPRPRNEQYF. The CDR3 DNA follows: TGTGCCAGCAGTCCCCGCCCACGTAACGAGCAGTACTTC.

The rearrangement uses TRBV5-1 and TRBJ2-3, with a tentative D call TRBD2 (6 bases). The germline V and J ends were trimmed by 4 bases and 2 bases, with 14 bases remaining between them. There are 15 residues in the CDR3. Germline CDR1 SGHRS, CDR2 YFSETQ. The CDR3 bases are TGCGCCAGCAGCGACGGGACTTCTAACACAGATACGCAGTATTTT. It codes for CASSDGTSNTDTQYF.

The chain recombines TRBV6-5 with TRBJ2-6; D is ambiguous. The germline CDR1 and CDR2 sequences are MNHEY and SVGAGI. Trimming removed 2 bases from V and 0 bases from J, with 8 bases in between. This CDR3 has 16 amino acids. The CDR3 DNA follows: TGTGCCAGCAGTTACCCGGATATCTCTGGGGCCAACGTCCTGACTTTC. Amino acids: CASSYPDISGANVLTF.

The V gene is TRBV27, the J gene TRBJ2-7; a possible D gene is TRBD2 (6 bases). Trimming left V 7 bases short and J 5 bases short, with 18 bases between. The CDR3 has 14 residues. From germline, CDR1 is MNHEY and CDR2 SMNVEV (reference sequence). In nucleotides, the CDR3 is TGTGCCAGCACCAGCCGGTTGGGAGGCAACGAGCAGTACTTC. Translation: CASTSRLGGNEQYF.

The chain carries TRBV4-3 and TRBJ1-3, with D tentatively TRBD1 (5 bases). This CDR3 contains 15 residues. Germline lookup yields CDR1 LGHNA and CDR2 YSLEER. The V end lost 4 bases, the J end lost 4 bases, and 14 bases lay between the germline ends. The CDR3 nucleotides read TGCGCCAGCAGCCCTTCGAAGGGGTCCGGAAACACCATATATTTT. Translating it yields CASSPSKGSGNTIYF.

The chain links TRBV28 to TRBJ2-6, with 8 positions matching TRBD1. J gave up 0 bases and V 3 bases, and 7 bases lay outside the gene matches. CDR3 length: 18 amino acids. The germline V gene has CDR1 MDHEN and CDR2 SYDVKM. CDR3 loop: CASSFDRGYNSGANVLTF. The DNA for the CDR3 is TGTGCCAGCAGTTTTGACAGGGGCTATAACTCTGGGGCCAACGTCCTGACTTTC.

The CDR3: CASSERISSYNEQFF. The CDR3 bases are TGTGCCAGCAGTGAGCGGATAAGCTCCTACAATGAGCAGTTCTTC. The rearrangement joins TRBV27 to TRBJ2-1; D possibly corresponds to TRBD2 (5 bases). The V end lost 5 bases, the J end lost 0 bases, and 11 bases lay between the germline ends. The CDR3 loop spans 15 amino acids. The germline gives CDR1 MNHEY, CDR2 SMNVEV (reference sequence).

The chain links TRBV10-1 to TRBJ1-2; no clear D gene. This CDR3 contains 13 residues. Trimming took off 0 bases at V and 2 bases at J, with 4 bases between the two ends. Germline CDR1 is WNHNN and CDR2 is SYGVQD (reference sequence). CDR3 in amino acids: CASSESENYGYTF. In DNA, the CDR3 is TGCGCCAGCAGTGAGTCGGAAAACTATGGCTACACCTTC.

The chain carries TRBV4-1 and TRBJ2-1; the D gene is possibly TRBD2 (6 bases). Germline assignment: CDR1 MGHRA and CDR2 YSYEKL. This CDR3 has 16 residues. The ends were cut back, 2 bases at V and 9 bases at J, with 20 bases in the middle. The CDR3 is CASSQTGVLEAAEQFF. Here the CDR3 DNA reads TGCGCCAGCAGCCAAACGGGAGTTTTGGAGGCCGCTGAGCAGTTCTTC.

J is TRBJ1-1 and V is TRBV7-9, with 7 bases identical to TRBD1. The CDR3 sequence is 13 residues long. V lost 8 bases, J lost 0 bases, and 3 bases stayed unmatched. Germline V gene sequence: CDR1 SEHNR, CDR2 FQNEAQ (reference sequence). CDR3 bases: TGTGCCAGCTGGGGACAGATGAACACTGAAGCTTTCTTT. Protein product: CASWGQMNTEAFF.

The genes are TRBV11-2 and TRBJ2-1; unclear D gene. The ends were cut back, 2 bases at V and 6 bases at J, with 17 bases in the middle. Germline CDR1 and CDR2: SGHAT and FQNNGV. The CDR3 sequence is 16 residues long. CDR3 in DNA: TGTGCCAGCAGCTTAATCCGGACCTACCGCGCCAATGAGCAGTTCTTC. The encoded protein is CASSLIRTYRANEQFF.

The gene calls are TRBV2 and TRBJ2-3; D is ambiguous. Germline V gene data show CDR1 as SNHLY and CDR2 as FYNNEI. The germline V and J ends were trimmed by 3 bases and 0 bases, with 10 bases remaining between them. CDR3 length equals 15 residues. The CDR3 here is CASSELFSSTDTQYF. CDR3 coding DNA: TGTGCCAGCAGTGAGCTGTTTTCTAGCACAGATACGCAGTATTTT.

The chain joins TRBV27 to TRBJ2-3; tentatively, D is TRBD2 (5 bases). There are 16 residues in the CDR3. V lost 5 bases and J 4 bases, leaving 19 bases between the germline ends. Germline lookup yields CDR1 MNHEY and CDR2 SMNVEV (reference sequence). The CDR3 region is CASSPLKSEGSDTQYF. The CDR3 nucleotides are TGTGCCAGCAGTCCGCTGAAGAGTGAGGGTTCAGATACGCAGTATTTT.

This chain uses TRBV19 with TRBJ2-7; D is undetermined. V was pared by 9 bases and J by 2 bases, with 8 bases between. Germline-derived CDR1 and CDR2 are LNHDA and SQIVND (reference sequence). This CDR3 region has 11 residues. Here the CDR3 DNA reads TGTGCCAGCGACTCCCCCTACGAGCAGTACTTC. This translates into CASDSPYEQYF.

The chain recombines TRBV7-6 with TRBJ2-3, with TRBD1 matching 9 bases. The germline V gene encodes CDR1 SGHVS and CDR2 FNYEAQ. Trimming took 5 bases from V and 5 from J; bases not matched to a gene: 5. This CDR3 spans 14 amino acids. CDR3 residues: CASSQGQGIDTQYF. For the CDR3, the DNA is TGTGCCAGCAGCCAAGGACAGGGGATAGATACGCAGTATTTT.

This rearrangement joins TRBV7-3 to TRBJ2-1; a possible D gene is TRBD2 (5 bases). The CDR3 extends over 16 amino acids. Germline lookup yields CDR1 SGHTA and CDR2 FQGTGA. V was pared by 2 bases and J by 0 bases, with 11 bases between. CDR3 region: CASSLSTGSSYNEQFF. CDR3 nucleotides: TGTGCCAGCAGCTTATCTACGGGATCCTCCTACAATGAGCAGTTCTTC.

The chain carries TRBV27 and TRBJ2-5; the D is unclear. CDR1 is MNHEY, CDR2 SMNVEV, per germline (reference sequence). The CDR3 consists of 14 residues. V shed 3 bases and J shed 0 bases, with 8 bases lying between them. The CDR3, as DNA: TGTGCCAGCAGTTTCATAGGGTACCAAGAGACCCAGTACTTC. This gives the protein CASSFIGYQETQYF.

The rearrangement links TRBV9 to TRBJ2-6, with D perhaps being TRBD1 or TRBD2 (5 bases each). The CDR3 length is 16 residues. From germline, CDR1 is SGDLS and CDR2 YYNGEE. The V end lost 4 bases, the J end lost 0 bases, and 11 bases lay between the germline ends. CDR3 DNA: TGTGCCAGCAGCTACACCGGGACCTCTGGGGCCAACGTCCTGACTTTC. Translating gives CASSYTGTSGANVLTF.

The chain uses TRBV7-9 and TRBJ2-6, with 9 bases lining up with TRBD1. The CDR3 covers 18 residues. The ends lost 5 bases at V and 2 bases at J; junction bases unmatched: 10. From germline, CDR1 is SEHNR and CDR2 FQNEAQ (reference sequence). DNA of the CDR3: TGTGCCAGCAGCCTTCAGCCGGGACAGGGAACTGGGGCCAACGTCCTGACTTTC. Translated: CASSLQPGQGTGANVLTF.

CDR3 in DNA: TGCGCCAGCAGCTTGGCTCCTAGCGGTGGCTACGAGCAGTACTTC. Translated: CASSLAPSGGYEQYF. This chain joins TRBV5-1 and TRBJ2-7; 7 bases align to TRBD2. There are 15 residues in the CDR3. With 0 bases clipped from V and 3 bases from J, the junction kept 6 bases outside the gene matches. Germline values: CDR1 SGHRS, CDR2 YFSETQ.